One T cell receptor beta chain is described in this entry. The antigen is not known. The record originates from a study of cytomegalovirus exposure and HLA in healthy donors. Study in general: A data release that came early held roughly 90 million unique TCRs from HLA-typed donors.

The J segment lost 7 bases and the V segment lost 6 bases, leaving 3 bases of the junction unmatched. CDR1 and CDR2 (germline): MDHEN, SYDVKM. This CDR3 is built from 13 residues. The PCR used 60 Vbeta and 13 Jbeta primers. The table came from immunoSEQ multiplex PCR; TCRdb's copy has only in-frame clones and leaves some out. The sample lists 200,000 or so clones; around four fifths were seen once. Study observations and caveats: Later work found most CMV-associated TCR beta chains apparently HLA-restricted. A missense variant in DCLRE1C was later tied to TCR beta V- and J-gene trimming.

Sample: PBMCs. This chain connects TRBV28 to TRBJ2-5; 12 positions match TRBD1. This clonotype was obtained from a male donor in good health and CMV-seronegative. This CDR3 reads CASRGTGGRTQYF. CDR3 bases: TGTGCCAGCAGAGGGACAGGGGGCCGGACCCAGTACTTC.